A selection of T cell receptor beta chains follows, all from one sample in a study of blood T cell repertoires in COVID-19. Using immunoSEQ multiplex PCR, the repertoire was profiled, and TCRdb retains in-frame clones only, with some absent. The repertoire holds nearly 300,000 clones, with around nine tenths as singletons. The specimen was PBMCs or T cells enriched from blood (not recorded which). These receptors all come from a woman aged 50 to 60 who had been exposed to COVID-19. CDR3s include the opening cysteine and the closing phenylalanine or tryptophan. Fields, in order: V gene, CDR3 protein.

TRBV10-3,CASGGSNGNQPQHF
TRBV28,CASSRDSDGGWELFF
TRBV11-2,CASSPDYSDTQYF
TRBV2,CASRIGSSREKLFF
TRBV11-3,CASSPGTSGLETQYF
TRBV2,CASSAPGGSNQPQHF
TRBV5-1,CASSQTWNEQYF
TRBV7-9,CASSLLSGAFF
TRBV30,CAWSVGHQETQYF
TRBV7-2,CASSLQGTSSYNEQFF
TRBV30,CAWSYLPTDITGELFF
TRBV9,CASSYLPGQGSQNRYNEQFF
TRBV5-1,CASSWTGGNTIYF
TRBV7-9,CASSRRGRVNTEAFF
TRBV7-8,CASSPRDRFNEQYF
TRBV10-3,CAISDDRDRGQETQYF
TRBV4-1,CASSPEGAGGSNQPQHF
TRBV7-2,CASSQQGQGFSPLHF
TRBV9,CASSVLPGGDYGYTF
TRBV10-3,CAISDQVENYGYTF
TRBV10-3,CASGDGQDASYNEQFF
TRBV5-1,CASSSDRGETQYF
TRBV4-1,CASSQPRSLAPPDTQYF
TRBV5-4,CASSLNFNYEQYF
TRBV2,CASSVFGGASNEQFF
TRBV28,CASTLGAGNTEAFF
TRBV27,CASSLEGAPIYEQYF
TRBV7-9,CASIPLSSGSYTYNEQFF
TRBV7-2,CASSLAPGLVDGYTF
TRBV28,CASSPPGKTQYF
TRBV10-3,CAISESSGVNEQFF
TRBV15,CATSSPRLAGGLTDTQYF
TRBV28,CASSPETGTSGQYF
TRBV27,CASSRDRGGYGYTF
TRBV10-3,CAISVSSDRYEQYF
TRBV19,CASSIGTQNYEQYF
TRBV5-1,CASSSQGASYNEQFF
TRBV7-2,CASSSQGQIPYGYTF
TRBV4-2,CASSQVGEGLGGNTIYF
TRBV19,CASSMGQDGGYTF
TRBV13,CASSTRDEQYF
TRBV6-5,CASSYGGGSFGYTF
TRBV12-5,CASGLVLAGRGRNQPQHF
TRBV28,CASSTKTVGYTF
TRBV7-2,CASSFRDRAEAFF
TRBV6-7,CASRIQGHPYDQPQHF
TRBV5-4,CASSTSGTRILNTEAFF
TRBV7-9,CASSLEHGGLAAYEQYF
TRBV15,CATSRDIFPSGELFF
TRBV28,CASSFVRSTANEKLFF
TRBV28,CASSSGAGANVLTF
TRBV3-1/TRBV3-2,CASSSKRGVPGELFF
TRBV10-3,CAISLDLYNEQFF
TRBV5-1,CASSSGALTATGELFF
TRBV6-1,CASSEAPTGNSNQPQHF